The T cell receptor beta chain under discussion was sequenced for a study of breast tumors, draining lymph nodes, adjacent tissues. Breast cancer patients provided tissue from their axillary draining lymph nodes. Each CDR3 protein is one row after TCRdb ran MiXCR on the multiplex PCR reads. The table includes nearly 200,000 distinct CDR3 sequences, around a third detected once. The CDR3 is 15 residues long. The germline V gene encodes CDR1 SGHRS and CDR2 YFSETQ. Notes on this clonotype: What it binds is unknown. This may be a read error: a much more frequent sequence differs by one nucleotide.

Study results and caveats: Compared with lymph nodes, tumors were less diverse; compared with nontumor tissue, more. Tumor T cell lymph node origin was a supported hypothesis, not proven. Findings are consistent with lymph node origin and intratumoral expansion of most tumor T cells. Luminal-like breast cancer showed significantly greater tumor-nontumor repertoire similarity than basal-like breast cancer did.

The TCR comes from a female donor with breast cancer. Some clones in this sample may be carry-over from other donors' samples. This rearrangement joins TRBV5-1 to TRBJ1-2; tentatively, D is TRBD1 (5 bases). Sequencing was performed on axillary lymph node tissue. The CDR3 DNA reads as TGCGCCAGCAGCTTGGCGGGCAGGGAAAACTATGGCTGCACCTTC. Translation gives CASSLAGRENYGCTF.